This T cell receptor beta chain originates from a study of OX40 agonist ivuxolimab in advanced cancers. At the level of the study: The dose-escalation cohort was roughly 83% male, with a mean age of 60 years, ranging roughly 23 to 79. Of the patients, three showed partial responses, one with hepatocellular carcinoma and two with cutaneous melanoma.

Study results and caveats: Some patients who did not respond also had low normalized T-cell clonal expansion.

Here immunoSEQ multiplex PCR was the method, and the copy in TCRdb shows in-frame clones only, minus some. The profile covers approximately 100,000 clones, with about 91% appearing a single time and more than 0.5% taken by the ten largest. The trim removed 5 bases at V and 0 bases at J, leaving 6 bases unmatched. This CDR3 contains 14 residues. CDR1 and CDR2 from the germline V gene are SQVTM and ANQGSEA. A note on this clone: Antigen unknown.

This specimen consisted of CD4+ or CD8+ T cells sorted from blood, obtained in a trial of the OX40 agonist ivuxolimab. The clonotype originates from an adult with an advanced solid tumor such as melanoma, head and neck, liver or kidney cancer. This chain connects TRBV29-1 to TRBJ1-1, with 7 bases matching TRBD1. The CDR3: CSVSGGGMNTEAFF. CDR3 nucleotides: TGCAGCGTTTCAGGGGGGGGGATGAACACTGAAGCTTTCTTT.